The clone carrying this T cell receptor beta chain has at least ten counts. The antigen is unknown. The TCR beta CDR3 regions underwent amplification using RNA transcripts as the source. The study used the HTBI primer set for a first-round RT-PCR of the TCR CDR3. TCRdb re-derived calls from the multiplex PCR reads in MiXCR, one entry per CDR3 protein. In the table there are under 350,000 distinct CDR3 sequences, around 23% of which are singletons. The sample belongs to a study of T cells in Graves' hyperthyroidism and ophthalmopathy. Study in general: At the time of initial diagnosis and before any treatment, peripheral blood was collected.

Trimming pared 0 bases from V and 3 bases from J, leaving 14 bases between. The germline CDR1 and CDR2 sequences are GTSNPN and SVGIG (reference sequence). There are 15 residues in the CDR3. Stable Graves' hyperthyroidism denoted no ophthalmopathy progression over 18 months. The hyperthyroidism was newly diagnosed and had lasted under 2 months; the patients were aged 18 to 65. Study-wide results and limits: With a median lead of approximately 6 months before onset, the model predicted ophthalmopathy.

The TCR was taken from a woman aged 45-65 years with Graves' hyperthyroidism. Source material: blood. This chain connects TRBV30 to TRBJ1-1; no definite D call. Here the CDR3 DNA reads TGTGCCTGGAGTGTAGGGAGCCCCGCGGACACTGAAGCTTTCTTT. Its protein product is CAWSVGSPADTEAFF.